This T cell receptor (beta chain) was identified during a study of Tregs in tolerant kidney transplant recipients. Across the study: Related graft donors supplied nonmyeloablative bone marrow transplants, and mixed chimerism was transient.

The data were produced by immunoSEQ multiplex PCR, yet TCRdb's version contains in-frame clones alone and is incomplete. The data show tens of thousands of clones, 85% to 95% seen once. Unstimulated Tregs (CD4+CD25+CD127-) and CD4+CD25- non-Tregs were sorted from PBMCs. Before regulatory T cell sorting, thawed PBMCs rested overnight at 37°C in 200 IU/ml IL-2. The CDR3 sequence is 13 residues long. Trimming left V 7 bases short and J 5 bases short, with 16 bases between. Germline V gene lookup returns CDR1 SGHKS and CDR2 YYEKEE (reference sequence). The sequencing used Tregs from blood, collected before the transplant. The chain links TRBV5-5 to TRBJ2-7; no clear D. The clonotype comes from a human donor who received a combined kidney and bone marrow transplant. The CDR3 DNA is TGTGCCAGCGGCCTAGGGCCCCTGGACGAGCAGTACTTC. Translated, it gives CASGLGPLDEQYF.